Shown below are 21 T cell receptor beta chains from a single sample sequenced in a study of regulatory T cells in long-lasting Graves disease. This sample's time point: newly diagnosed GD, antithyroid drugs for less than 3 months. RNA from PBMCs was the source of the TCR library. Arm-PCR of CDR3 regions with iRepertoire HTBI primers generated TCR beta libraries. TCRdb re-derived calls from the multiplex PCR reads in MiXCR, one entry per CDR3 protein. The sample has a few hundred thousand distinct CDR3 sequences; 10% to 15% are singletons. The same data also went into a second study, on T cells in Graves' hyperthyroidism and ophthalmopathy.

The material sequenced was peripheral blood mononuclear cells (PBMCs), taken at new diagnosis, from a patient treated with antithyroid drugs. Every receptor here comes from a young woman with Graves disease.

This clonotype was detected many times. The DNA of the CDR3 is TGTGCCTGGAGTGTAACGGGGAATTCACCCCTCCACTTT. Its translation is CAWSVTGNSPLHF. The V call is TRBV30, the J call TRBJ1-6; D gene unclear. The V gene lost 0 bases and the J gene lost 7 bases, with 7 bases spanning the gap. The CDR3 spans 13 residues. CDR1 and CDR2 from the germline V gene are GTSNPN and SVGIG (reference sequence).

This clonotype appeared a few times. A read error may explain this, as a much larger clone is one base away. This chain connects TRBV11-2 to TRBJ2-2; TRBD1 matches 8 bases. This CDR3 contains 15 residues. Germline V CDR1 and CDR2: SGHAT, FQNNGV. The CDR3 coding sequence is TGTGTCAGCAGCAAAACAGGGGGTTTGACCGGGGAGCTGTTTTTT. As protein: CVSSKTGGLTGELFF.

In its sample, this clonotype was seen many times. The V gene is TRBV9, the J gene TRBJ1-5; the D gene is possibly TRBD1 (5 bases). CDR3 length equals 14 residues. Germline V gene lookup returns CDR1 SGDLS and CDR2 YYNGEE. Trimming stripped 0 bases from V and 11 bases from J, with 15 bases between. The CDR3 protein is CASSVGSRGSTQHF. CDR3 nucleotides: TGTGCCAGCAGCGTAGGGAGCCGGGGCTCGACCCAGCATTTT.

This clonotype was seen at least ten times. The J gene is TRBJ2-1, the V gene TRBV30; D remains ambiguous. Germline loops: CDR1 GTSNPN, CDR2 SVGIG (reference sequence). Trimming removed 4 bases at V and 6 bases at J, with 7 bases between. The CDR3 is made up of 11 amino acids. The CDR3 spells CAWNEGNEQFF. The CDR3 DNA sequence: TGTGCCTGGAACGAAGGCAATGAGCAGTTCTTC.

Many counts were recorded for this clonotype. The gene calls are TRBV20-1 and TRBJ2-1; 8 nucleotides match TRBD2. Germline-derived CDR1 and CDR2 are DFQATT and SNEGSKA (reference sequence). The CDR3 totals 15 residues. The V segment lost 0 bases and the J segment 5 bases; nucleotides outside the gene matches: 6. The CDR3 DNA reads TGCAGTGCTAGAGATATGGGACTAGTAGACAATGAGCAGTTCTTC. This translates into CSARDMGLVDNEQFF.

In this sample, this clonotype turned up many times. J is TRBJ2-5 and V is TRBV12-3 or TRBV12-4; D is unclear. The germline V and J ends were trimmed by 0 bases and 3 bases, with 5 bases remaining between them. This CDR3 is built from 13 residues. The CDR3 protein is CASSLAAEETQYF. DNA of the CDR3: TGTGCCAGCAGTTTAGCGGCAGAAGAGACCCAGTACTTC.

This clonotype was recorded many times. A junction boundary mismatches the germline segment, possibly from a read error. The chain recombines TRBV20-1 with TRBJ1-1, with TRBD1 matching over 7 bases. The germline V gene encodes CDR1 DFQATT and CDR2 SNEGSKA (reference sequence). The CDR3 runs to 15 residues. As DNA, the CDR3 is TGCAGTGCTAGAGGGTGGGACAGAATAGACACTAAAGCTTTCTTT. Its translation is CSARGWDRIDTKAFF.

A word on this clonotype: A much more abundant neighbour one base away suggests this may be a read error. It is likely a read error, because the conserved phenylalanine at the end of the CDR3 is missing. The chain couples TRBV14 to TRBJ2-1; TRBD2 agrees at 8 bases. Germline V lookup: CDR1 SGHDN, CDR2 FVKESK. The junction had 10 bases not matched to a gene; V was cut back by 4 bases and J by 5 bases. The CDR3 totals 16 residues. The CDR3 is CASSPFLAGPNNEQFS. For the CDR3, the DNA is TGTGCCAGCAGCCCATTTCTAGCGGGTCCTAACAATGAGCAGTTCTCC.

This clonotype was seen repeatedly, ten times or more. The rearrangement links TRBV20-1 to TRBJ2-4, with TRBD1 as a possible D gene (5 bases). The germline V gene has CDR1 DFQATT and CDR2 SNEGSKA (reference sequence). Trimming pared 1 base from V and 3 bases from J, leaving 16 bases between. The CDR3 has 16 amino acids. The CDR3: CSARASRVSDKNIQYF. CDR3 coding DNA: TGCAGTGCTAGAGCGTCCAGGGTATCTGACAAAAACATTCAGTACTTC.

This clonotype has only a few counts. The chain employs TRBV5-4 and TRBJ1-4, with D unclear. Germline V gene data show CDR1 as SGHNT and CDR2 as YYREEE (reference sequence). This CDR3 has 14 residues. The V and J ends lost 4 bases and 3 bases respectively, with 10 bases between them. The CDR3 reads CASSSGDANEKLFF. In DNA form, the CDR3 reads TGTGCCAGCAGCAGCGGAGACGCTAATGAAAAACTGTTTTTT.

This clonotype was counted at least ten times. The chain links TRBV20-1 to TRBJ2-1; no clear D gene. V was pared by 6 bases and J by 4 bases, with 13 bases between. The CDR3 is made up of 13 amino acids. Germline CDR1 DFQATT, CDR2 SNEGSKA (reference sequence). The CDR3 bases are TGCAGTGCCCTAGAGTCAAATTACAATGAGCAGTTCTTC. Amino acid sequence: CSALESNYNEQFF.

Details on this clonotype: A much larger clone differs by one base, so this may be a read error. CDR3 region: CSASGGARNIQYF. The DNA for the CDR3 is TGCAGTGCTAGCGGGGGGGCCAGAAACATTCAGTACTTC. The V call is TRBV20-1, the J call TRBJ2-4, with TRBD2 identical over 8 bases. The CDR3 sequence is 13 residues long. Germline V gene sequence: CDR1 DFQATT, CDR2 SNEGSKA (reference sequence).

This clonotype has just a few counts. V usage is TRBV4-3 and J usage is TRBJ1-2; D is possibly TRBD1 (5 bases). Trimming took off 8 bases at V and 1 base at J, with 17 bases between the two ends. CDR3 length equals 15 residues. The V gene's germline CDR1 is LGHNA and CDR2 YSLEER. CDR3 DNA sequence: TGCGCCAGCCGAAGTAATCCGGGACTTAACTATGGCTACACCTTC. Residues: CASRSNPGLNYGYTF.

This clonotype was seen repeatedly, ten times or more. The chain employs TRBV6-1 and TRBJ2-3; 8 bases match TRBD1. J was trimmed by 1 base and V by 8 bases; bases with no gene match: 5. The CDR3 has 14 amino acids. Germline V gene data show CDR1 as MNHNS and CDR2 as SASEGT. The CDR3 coding sequence is TGTGCCAGCGTACCGGGACAGGGCACAGATACGCAGTATTTT. Its translation is CASVPGQGTDTQYF.

This clonotype was observed a few times. J is TRBJ1-2 and V is TRBV4-3; D is ambiguous. Germline CDR1 reads LGHNA; CDR2 reads YSLEER. V was clipped by 1 base and J by 4 bases, with 13 bases between them. The CDR3 is 15 amino acids. The DNA of the CDR3 is TGCGCCAGCAGCCAAGGGACCGAGTTCCCCTATGGCTACACCTTC. It specifies CASSQGTEFPYGYTF.

This clonotype was observed a few times. V gene TRBV19 combines with J gene TRBJ2-1; 7 positions match TRBD2. From germline, CDR1 is LNHDA and CDR2 SQIVND (reference sequence). The trim removed 3 bases at V and 0 bases at J, leaving 20 bases unmatched. This CDR3 has 21 residues. CDR3: CASSIYGGSREVRSSYNEQFF. The CDR3 DNA reads TGTGCCAGTAGTATTTATGGCGGGAGTAGAGAAGTGAGAAGCTCCTACAATGAGCAGTTCTTC.

Many counts were recorded for this clonotype. The rearrangement uses TRBV7-9 and TRBJ1-5; D unresolved. The V end was cut by 4 bases, the J end by 7 bases, with 8 bases between. CDR3 length equals 12 residues. Germline V gene data show CDR1 as SEHNR and CDR2 as FQNEAQ (reference sequence). The CDR3 sequence: CASSWEGQPQHF. DNA for the CDR3: TGTGCCAGCAGCTGGGAAGGACAGCCCCAGCATTTT. The full variable domain, its missing parts supplied by reference TRBV7-9 and TRBJ1-5, is DTGVSQNPRHKITKRGQNVTFRCDPISEHNRLYWYRQTLGQGPEFLTYFQNEAQLEKSRLLSDRFSAERPKGSFSTLEIQRTEQGDSAMYLCASSWEGQPQHFGDGTRLSIL.

This clonotype was seen ten or more times. CDR3 residues: CASSTHQAGGPPFF. The CDR3 DNA is TGTGCCAGCAGCACGCATCAAGCGGGAGGTCCGCCGTTCTTC. The V and J genes are TRBV11-3 and TRBJ2-1; 9 nucleotides line up with TRBD2. The length of the CDR3 is 14 residues. Germline assignment: CDR1 SGHNT and CDR2 YENEEA. With 5 bases clipped from V and 15 bases from J, the junction kept 14 bases outside the gene matches. The whole variable domain, filled in from reference TRBV11-3 and TRBJ2-1, reads EAGVVQSPRYKIIEKKQPVAFWCNPISGHNTLYWYLQNLGQGPELLIRYENEEAVDDSQLPKDRFSAERLKGVDSTLKIQPAELGDSAVYLCASSTHQAGGPPFFGPGTRLTVL.

The rearrangement uses TRBV6-1 and TRBJ1-4, with 8 positions matching TRBD1. CDR3 length: 14 amino acids. Germline V lookup: CDR1 MNHNS, CDR2 SASEGT. V shed 6 bases, J shed 8 bases, and the junction held 8 bases outside the gene matches. CDR3 residues: CASSRDRLREKLFF. Written as DNA, the CDR3 is TGTGCCAGCAGCCGGGACAGGCTAAGGGAAAAACTGTTTTTT.

V and J are TRBV6-1 and TRBJ2-1; D possibly corresponds to TRBD2 (7 bases). CDR1 is MNHNS and CDR2 is SASEGT in the germline V gene. The V and J ends lost 6 bases and 2 bases respectively, with 14 bases between them. This CDR3 has 15 residues. CDR3 in DNA: TGTGCCAGCAGCCCGCGGGGGCTTCCCTACAATGAGCAGTTCTTC. It encodes CASSPRGLPYNEQFF.

This clonotype was picked up many times. V usage is TRBV6-1 and J usage is TRBJ1-2; TRBD1 matches 12 bases. The CDR3 runs 18 residues. CDR1 MNHNS and CDR2 SASEGT come from the germline V gene. V gave up 4 bases and J gave up 4 bases; unmatched junction bases: 13. CDR3 protein: CASSGSGTGGPLVYGYTF. In nucleotides, the CDR3 is TGTGCCAGCAGTGGGTCCGGGACAGGGGGCCCACTTGTCTATGGCTACACCTTC.